This TCR beta chain was documented in a study of blood T cell repertoires in COVID-19 (dated by TCRdb to about 2020). Regarding the complete study: Samples covering the acute and convalescent phases of COVID-19 were provided by collaborators in the United States, Italy and Spain. Samples were obtained from the ongoing ImmuneRACE study (first 160 participants) and from approximately 1,200 subjects provided by 6 global collaborators. The prospective study material was composed of cDNA or gDNA derived from T cells, B-cell-depleted T cells, or PBMCs. Where available, HLA class I and class II types were taken from metadata supplied by the sample provider and were not determined by assay-based typing. The sample metadata nearly always contained a de-identified subject ID, COVID-19 status, age in years and sex. The repertoires were released in a freely available public database meant as a resource for research on the immune response to SARS-CoV-2. Deeply sampled blood TCRbeta repertoires from subjects exposed to, actively infected with, or recovered from COVID-19 were included in the dataset. Paper-wide results and their limitations: The amount of clinical and demographic metadata varied by source and participant and was provided uncurated.

TCRbeta CDR3 regions were amplified from genomic DNA by means of the immunoSEQ Assay, a bias-controlled multiplex PCR. As for how the authors treated the data: The number of nucleated cells in each sample was estimated from the amplification of reference gene primers within the assay. To quantify the absolute abundance of each unique TCRbeta CDR3 rearrangement, sequence reads were collapsed and filtered. For each sample, productive Simpson clonality was calculated by taking the square root of Simpson's diversity index across productive rearrangements. Imported from immuneACCESS, the table was reduced by TCRdb to in-frame sequences with V and J called. These copies leave out some clones; in studies compared against another copy, an unresolved V gene accounts for under half, and the cause of the remainder is not known. V and J calls and clone size come straight from that table; D and trimming were deduced from the DNA. The sample table records 250,000 to 300,000 clones; roughly 90% of these occur just once. The top ten clones comprise under 2.5% of the sample.

From the germline V gene (reference sequence), CDR1 is MNHNY and CDR2 is SVGAGI. The CDR3 goes from the cysteine to the phenylalanine over 16 residues. Solely the CDR3 DNA is kept, with 48 bases framed from the first base. Cut back by 0 bases and 7 bases, the V and J ends lie 16 bases apart. As concerns this clone: Its antigen specificity is not known. No much larger clonotype is one base removed from it; base qualities were not supplied.

Participants in the prospective study were aged roughly 18 to 100 years, lived in 20 to 25 United States geographic areas, and enrolled through a virtual design. In the prospective study, cohorts were assigned on the basis of participant-reported clinical history obtained from a screening survey and a study questionnaire. For ImmuneRACE Cohort 3, a participant was defined as recovered based on two consecutive negative NP/OP PCR tests, clearance by a healthcare professional, or resolution of symptoms. In the prospective study, mobile phlebotomists collected whole blood, serum and a nasopharyngeal or oropharyngeal swab from each participant. Over an approximately 2-month period, participants in the prospective study had the option of providing additional blood draws and questionnaires. Before DNA extraction, prospective study blood samples were shipped either frozen or at room temperature.

The source is an older woman who had recovered from COVID-19. The V and J genes are TRBV6-6 and TRBJ2-1; TRBD2 is possibly the D segment (5 matching bases). Sequencing was carried out using PBMCs or T cells enriched from blood (not recorded which). The DNA sequence is as follows: TGTGCCAGCAGTTACTCGGGAAGGGAGCGTGCGAATGAGCAGTTCTTC. Its protein product is CASSYSGRERANEQFF.